Below, 4 T cell receptor beta chains from the same sample are listed, as sequenced in a study of blood T cell repertoires in COVID-19. Clones were read by immunoSEQ multiplex PCR, and TCRdb kept only the in-frame ones, dropping some. The data contain hundreds of thousands of clones, about 90% of them singletons. Sequencing was carried out using PBMCs or T cells enriched from blood (not recorded which). These receptors were taken from a woman aged 25 to 39 who had recovered from COVID-19.

This chain connects TRBV11-3 to TRBJ2-2; D might be TRBD2 (5 bases). Trimming left V 1 base short and J 0 bases short, with 6 bases between. The CDR3 contains 15 residues. Germline CDR1 and CDR2: SGHNT and YENEEA. Written as DNA, the CDR3 is TGTGCCAGCAGCTTAGCGGGGACGAACACCGGGGAGCTGTTTTTT. Its translation: CASSLAGTNTGELFF.

The J gene is TRBJ2-7, the V gene TRBV11-1, with D perhaps matching TRBD2 (6 bases). Looked up from germline, CDR1 is SGHAT and CDR2 is FQDESV (reference sequence). V lost 5 bases and J 3 bases, leaving 14 bases between the germline ends. The CDR3 runs 14 residues. CDR3 protein: CASSRVAEYYEQYF. The CDR3 DNA is TGTGCCAGCAGCAGGGTAGCGGAGTACTACGAGCAGTACTTC.

The chain employs TRBV5-6 and TRBJ1-2; 7 bases are shared with TRBD1. V trimming: 6 bases; J trimming: 7 bases; junction bases outside the gene matches: 12. Germline V gene lookup returns CDR1 SGHDT and CDR2 YYEEEE. The CDR3 spans 14 residues. The CDR3 coding sequence is TGTGCCAGCATACTCGACAGGGAACGGTCTGGCTACACCTTC. This translates into CASILDRERSGYTF.

This clone showed up just a few times. CDR3 in amino acids: CASSFRSGANVLTF. CDR3 in DNA: TGTGCCAGCAGTTTCCGCTCTGGGGCCAACGTCCTGACTTTC. The chain combines TRBV28 with TRBJ2-6; D is uncertain. The germline V gene encodes CDR1 MDHEN and CDR2 SYDVKM. Between the trimmed V and J ends, which lost 3 bases and 0 bases, there was a span of 3 bases. The CDR3 has 14 residues. The full variable domain, in which reference TRBV28 and TRBJ2-6 provide the parts outside the CDR3, is DVKVTQSSRYLVKRTGEKVFLECVQDMDHENMFWYRQDPGLGLRLIYFSYDVKMKEKGDIPEGYSVSREKKERFSLILESASTNQTSMYLCASSFRSGANVLTFGAGSRLTVL.